The TCR beta chain under discussion was sequenced for a study of neurological immune-mediated disorders (dated by TCRdb to the late 2010s). In the study overall: Using UMI-based sequencing, the study compared peripheral blood TCR-beta repertoires from patients with HTLV-I-associated myelopathy (HAM/TSP), patients with multiple sclerosis, and healthy controls. The approximately 100 TCR-beta libraries included longitudinal samples, technical triplicates and paired sorted CD4+ and CD8+ T-cell subsets alongside PBMC samples. The cohort comprised around 70 subjects: roughly 15 HAM/TSP patients, some 35 multiple sclerosis patients and around 20 healthy controls.

cDNA was synthesized by template-switch 5'RACE using a primer with a 10-nucleotide random unique molecular identifier that tagged each TCR transcript. Every sequencing run covered 15-18 subjects and yielded more than 180 million TCR-beta sequences. Total RNA was extracted with the RNeasy kit. Using the KAPA Real-time Library Amplification kit, TCR-beta VDJ regions were amplified with primers for the TCR constant region and the 5'RACE anchor. A first PCR added sample indexes and Illumina adaptors, after which a second PCR increased the library yield. After Ampure bead purification, the roughly 650 bp TCR product was size-selected on a 2% E-gel SizeSelection system. Before pooling, library quality was checked on a Bioanalyzer, concentration was measured with Qubit, and libraries were quantified with the Kapa Library Quantification kit. An Illumina HiSeq 2500 sequenced the libraries paired-end 2 x 150 bp. To increase sequence diversity, roughly 24-31% phiX was spiked into each library pool. The study's processing was this. The quality-filtered reads were processed with the UMI-based MiGEC pipeline, whose error correction step removed more than 75% of the raw TCR sequences. VDJ genes were aligned to IMGT germline references, and each clonotype was defined by a unique CDR3 amino acid sequence together with V-J genes. Clonal expansion, Shannon diversity, and CDR3 relatedness (CalcPairwiseDistances, ClusterSamples) were evaluated with VDJtools, and phylogenetic trees were built with CLCbio workbench. Using coefficient-of-variation modelling across technical triplicates, the study counted a clone as expanded if it had at least 8 unique UMIs. TCRdb itself trimmed the public reads at Q25 with fastp, ran MiXCR and retained productive beta chains. Here each entry gathers all rows of one CDR3 protein and keeps the most common genes and DNA. The V and J calls and clone size come from TCRdb's table, not from the authors' own analysis. The sample includes roughly 80,000 distinct CDR3 sequences, with under 13% observed a single time. Clones ranked in the top ten supply roughly 2% of the sample.

This clonotype was recorded a few times. What this receptor recognizes is not known. No per-base quality is available; no much larger clone lies one base away. The healthy controls were volunteers from blood banks in Maryland, USA. For the unsorted PBMC libraries, 2 million PBMCs were stored in RNAlater at -80 degrees C until RNA extraction and were used to generate the libraries. Peripheral blood was subjected to Ficoll-Hypaque density gradient centrifugation to isolate PBMCs, which were then cryopreserved in liquid nitrogen. General conclusions and limits of the study: No identical CDR3 amino acid sequences were found to be shared among expanded clones across subjects, suggesting that TCR-beta repertoires were private in all groups. TCR clonal expansion was greatest in HAM/TSP patients and smallest in MS patients, who ranked below even healthy controls.

At the junction V is shortened by 5 bases and J by 4 bases; bases outside the gene matches: 2. The cysteine opens and the phenylalanine closes a CDR3 of 13 amino acids. The kept DNA is CDR3 alone, 39 bases in frame from the first base. CDR1 and CDR2 (MNHEY, SVGAGI) derive from the germline V gene. The material sequenced was PBMCs. The V and J genes are TRBV6-5 and TRBJ1-2; 9 of the junction bases match TRBD1. The clonotype was recovered from a man in his forties or fifties in good health. This receptor carries the CDR3 CASSPTGGYGYTF. DNA sequence: TGTGCCAGCAGTCCGACAGGGGGCTATGGCTACACCTTC.